This T cell receptor beta chain was captured in a study of cytomegalovirus exposure and HLA in healthy donors. Germline CDR1 ENHRY, CDR2 SYGVKD. The ends lost 6 bases at V and 2 bases at J; junction bases unmatched: 2. This CDR3 comprises 14 residues. PCR amplification relied on 60 Vbeta primers (plus 13 Jbeta primers). Sequencing used immunoSEQ multiplex PCR; TCRdb keeps in-frame clones, though not all of them. Of around 55,000 clones in the sample, approximately 71% were seen once. V is TRBV10-3 and J is TRBJ2-3, with 10 positions matching TRBD2. The sequence was obtained from a man in his forties in good health and CMV-seropositive. Sequencing was carried out using PBMCs. This CDR3 is CAIRLAGYTDTQYF. CDR3 DNA sequence: TGTGCCATCAGACTAGCGGGGTACACAGATACGCAGTATTTT.